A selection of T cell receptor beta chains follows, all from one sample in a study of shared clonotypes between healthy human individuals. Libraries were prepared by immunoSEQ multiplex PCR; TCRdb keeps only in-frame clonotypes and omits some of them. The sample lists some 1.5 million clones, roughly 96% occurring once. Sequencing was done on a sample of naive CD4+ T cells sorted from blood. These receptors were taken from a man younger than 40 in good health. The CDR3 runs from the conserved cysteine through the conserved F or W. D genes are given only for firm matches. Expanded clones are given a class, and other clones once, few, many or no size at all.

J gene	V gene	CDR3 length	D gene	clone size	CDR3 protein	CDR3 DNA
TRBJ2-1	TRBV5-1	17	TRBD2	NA	CASSREGLAGRVGEQFF	TGCGCCAGCAGCCGAGAGGGACTAGCGGGTAGGGTCGGGGAGCAGTTCTTC
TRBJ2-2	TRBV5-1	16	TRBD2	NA	CASSLELAEHTGELFF	TGCGCCAGCAGCTTGGAGCTAGCGGAGCACACCGGGGAGCTGTTTTTT
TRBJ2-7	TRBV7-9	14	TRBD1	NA	CASSPDRGGNEQYF	TGTGCCAGCAGCCCGGACAGGGGGGGCAACGAGCAGTACTTC
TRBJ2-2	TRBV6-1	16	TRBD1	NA	CASSDPDRGRTGELFF	TGTGCCAGCAGTGACCCGGACAGGGGTAGAACCGGGGAGCTGTTTTTT
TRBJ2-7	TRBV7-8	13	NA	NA	CASSSPWGGEQYF	TGTGCCAGCAGCTCCCCCTGGGGCGGGGAGCAGTACTTC
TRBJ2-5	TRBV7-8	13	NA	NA	CASSLASPGSQYF	TGTGCCAGCAGCTTAGCTTCCCCGGGGTCCCAGTACTTC
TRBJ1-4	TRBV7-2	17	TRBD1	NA	CASSLGTGGQRSEKLFF	TGTGCCAGCAGCTTAGGGACAGGGGGCCAGCGCAGCGAAAAACTGTTTTTT
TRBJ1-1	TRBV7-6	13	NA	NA	CASSLESNTEAFF	TGTGCCAGCAGCTTAGAATCGAACACTGAAGCTTTCTTT
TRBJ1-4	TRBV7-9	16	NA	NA	CASSPREVLLGEKLFF	TGTGCCAGCAGCCCTCGGGAGGTCCTATTGGGTGAAAAACTGTTTTTT
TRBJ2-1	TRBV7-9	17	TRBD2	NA	CASSLRWTSGRAYEQFF	TGTGCCAGCAGCTTAAGGTGGACTAGCGGGAGGGCCTATGAGCAGTTCTTC
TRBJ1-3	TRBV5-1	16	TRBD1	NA	CASSEGTGSSGNTIYF	TGCGCCAGCAGTGAAGGGACAGGGAGCTCTGGAAACACCATATATTTT
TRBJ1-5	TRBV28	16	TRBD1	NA	CASSLSGTVRAQPQHF	TGTGCCAGCAGTTTATCCGGGACAGTGAGGGCTCAGCCCCAGCATTTT
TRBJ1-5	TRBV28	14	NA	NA	CASSWGTSNQPQHF	TGTGCCAGCAGTTGGGGGACTAGCAATCAGCCCCAGCATTTT
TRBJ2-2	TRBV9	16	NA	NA	CASSSMSNPNTGELFF	TGTGCCAGCAGCTCTATGAGCAACCCGAACACCGGGGAGCTGTTTTTT
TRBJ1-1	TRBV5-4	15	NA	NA	CASKRRGDTFGEAFF	TGTGCCAGCAAACGTCGGGGAGACACCTTCGGTGAAGCTTTCTTT
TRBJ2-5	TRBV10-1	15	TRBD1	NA	CASSVGRGHEETQYF	TGCGCCAGCAGTGTTGGCAGGGGGCATGAAGAGACCCAGTACTTC
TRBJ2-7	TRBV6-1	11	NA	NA	CASWESYEQYF	TGTGCCAGCTGGGAATCCTACGAGCAGTACTTC
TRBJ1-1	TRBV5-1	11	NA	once	CASTSNTEAFF	TGCGCCAGCACCAGTAACACTGAAGCTTTCTTT
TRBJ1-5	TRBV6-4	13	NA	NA	CASRGDSNQPQHF	TGTGCCAGCAGGGGAGATAGCAATCAGCCCCAGCATTTT
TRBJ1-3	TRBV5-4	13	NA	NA	CASSFRGLSTIYF	TGTGCCAGCAGCTTCCGAGGCCTCAGCACCATATATTTT
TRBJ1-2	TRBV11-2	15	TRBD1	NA	CASSPDASGGYGYTF	TGTGCCAGCAGCCCAGACGCGTCAGGGGGCTATGGCTACACCTTC
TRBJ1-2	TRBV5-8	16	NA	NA	CASSLDPGRVDYGYTF	TGTGCCAGCAGCTTGGACCCAGGGCGGGTTGACTATGGCTACACCTTC
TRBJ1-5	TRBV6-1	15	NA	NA	CASSEDRVVGRAQHF	TGTGCCAGCAGTGAAGACAGGGTGGTGGGTAGGGCCCAGCATTTT
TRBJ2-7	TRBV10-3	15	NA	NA	CAISESRAVSYEQYF	TGTGCCATCAGTGAGTCGCGCGCGGTCTCCTACGAGCAGTACTTC
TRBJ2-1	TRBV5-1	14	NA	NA	CASSSEGPYNEQFF	TGCGCCAGCAGCTCTGAGGGACCGTACAATGAGCAGTTCTTC
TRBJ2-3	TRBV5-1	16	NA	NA	CASSLIPAGLTDTQYF	TGCGCCAGCAGCTTGATTCCGGCGGGCCTAACAGATACGCAGTATTTT
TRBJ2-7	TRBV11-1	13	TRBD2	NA	CASSQTGGSEQYF	TGTGCCAGCAGCCAAACGGGGGGATCCGAGCAGTACTTC
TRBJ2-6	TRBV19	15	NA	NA	CASSVRHTGANVLTF	TGTGCCAGTAGTGTCCGACACACTGGGGCCAACGTCCTGACTTTC
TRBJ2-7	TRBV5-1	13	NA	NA	CASNPGQEYEQYF	TGCGCCAGCAATCCGGGGCAGGAGTACGAGCAGTACTTC
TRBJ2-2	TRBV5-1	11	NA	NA	CASWDPGELFF	TGCGCCTCCTGGGACCCCGGGGAGCTGTTTTTT
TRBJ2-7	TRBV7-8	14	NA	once	CASSSRTSSYEQYF	TGTGCCAGCAGCTCTAGGACAAGCTCCTACGAGCAGTACTTC
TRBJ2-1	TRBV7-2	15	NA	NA	CASSLGVGPYNEQFF	TGTGCCAGCAGCTTAGGGGTGGGTCCCTACAATGAGCAGTTCTTC
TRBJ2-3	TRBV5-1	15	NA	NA	CASSTGTASTDTQYF	TGCGCCAGCAGCACCGGGACGGCGAGCACAGATACGCAGTATTTT
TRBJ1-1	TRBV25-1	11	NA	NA	CATFSYTEAFF	TGTGCCACCTTCTCGTACACTGAAGCTTTCTTT
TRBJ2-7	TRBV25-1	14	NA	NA	CASSGLSRHYEQYF	TGTGCCAGCAGTGGCCTCTCAAGGCACTACGAGCAGTACTTC
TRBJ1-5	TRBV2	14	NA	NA	CASSVWTANQPQHF	TGTGCCAGCAGTGTTTGGACAGCCAATCAGCCCCAGCATTTT
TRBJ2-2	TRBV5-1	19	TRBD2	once	CASSPGLAGGKPNTGELFF	TGCGCCAGCAGTCCGGGACTAGCGGGAGGTAAACCGAACACCGGGGAGCTGTTTTTT
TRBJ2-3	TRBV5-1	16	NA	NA	CASSLEAGISTDTQYF	TGCGCCAGCAGCTTGGAGGCGGGAATTAGCACAGATACGCAGTATTTT
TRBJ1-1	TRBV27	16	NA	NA	CASSLLIDSMNTEAFF	TGTGCCAGCAGTCTATTAATCGACAGTATGAACACTGAAGCTTTCTTT
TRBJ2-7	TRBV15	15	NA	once	CATSRGRDPASVQYF	TGTGCCACCAGCAGAGGAAGGGACCCCGCCTCGGTGCAGTACTTC
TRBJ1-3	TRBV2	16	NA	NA	CASSEVSTLSGNTIYF	TGTGCCAGCAGTGAAGTTTCGACTCTCTCTGGAAACACCATATATTTT
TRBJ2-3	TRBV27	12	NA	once	CASSLGGDTQYF	TGTGCCAGCAGTTTAGGCGGAGATACGCAGTATTTT
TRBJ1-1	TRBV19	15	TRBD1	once	CASRQTGAQNTEAFF	TGTGCCAGTAGGCAAACAGGGGCTCAGAACACTGAAGCTTTCTTT
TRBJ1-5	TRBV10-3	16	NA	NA	CATSDTLNRNNQPQHF	TGTGCCACCAGTGACACTTTAAATCGGAACAATCAGCCCCAGCATTTT
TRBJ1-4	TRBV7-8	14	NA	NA	CASSLARARGELFF	TGTGCCAGCAGCTTAGCCAGGGCCCGGGGGGAACTGTTTTTT
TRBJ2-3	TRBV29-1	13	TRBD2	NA	CSAHGGATDTQYF	TGCAGCGCCCACGGGGGGGCCACAGATACGCAGTATTTT
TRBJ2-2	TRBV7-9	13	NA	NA	CASSLTGSGELFF	TGTGCCAGCAGCTTAACAGGTTCGGGGGAGCTGTTTTTT
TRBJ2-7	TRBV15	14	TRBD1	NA	CATAPGQGDYEQYF	TGTGCCACGGCTCCGGGACAGGGTGACTACGAGCAGTACTTC
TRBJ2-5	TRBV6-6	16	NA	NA	CASSYRHRGTRETQYF	TGTGCCAGCAGTTACCGTCACAGGGGGACTAGAGAGACCCAGTACTTC
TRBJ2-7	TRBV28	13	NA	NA	CATSPRDFYEQYF	TGTGCCACCTCCCCACGGGACTTCTACGAGCAGTACTTC
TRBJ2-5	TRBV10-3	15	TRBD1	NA	CAISDRQGSRETQYF	TGTGCCATCAGTGATCGACAGGGTTCAAGAGAGACCCAGTACTTC
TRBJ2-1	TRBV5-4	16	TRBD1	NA	CASSLGGTGGRNEQFF	TGTGCCAGCAGCTTGGGAGGAACAGGGGGCCGAAATGAGCAGTTCTTC
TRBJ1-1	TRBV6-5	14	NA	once	CASTSLGGNTEAFF	TGTGCCAGCACCTCCTTGGGGGGGAACACTGAAGCTTTCTTT
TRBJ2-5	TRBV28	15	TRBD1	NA	CASSFGRGLGETQYF	TGTGCCAGCAGTTTCGGCAGGGGGCTAGGCGAGACCCAGTACTTC
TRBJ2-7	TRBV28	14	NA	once	CASSFGDITYEQYF	TGTGCCAGCAGTTTTGGGGACATCACCTACGAGCAGTACTTC
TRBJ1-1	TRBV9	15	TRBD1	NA	CASSSQTGIGTEAFF	TGTGCCAGCAGCTCCCAGACAGGGATAGGTACTGAAGCTTTCTTT
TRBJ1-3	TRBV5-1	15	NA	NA	CASSFGPPSGNTIYF	TGCGCCAGCAGCTTTGGGCCGCCGTCTGGAAACACCATATATTTT
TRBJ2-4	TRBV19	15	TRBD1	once	CASRPDRGTKNIQYF	TGTGCCAGTAGACCAGACAGGGGGACCAAAAACATTCAGTACTTC
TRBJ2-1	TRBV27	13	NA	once	CASSLGPENEQFF	TGTGCCAGCAGCCTCGGACCGGAGAATGAGCAGTTCTTC